The T cell receptor beta chain described here comes from a study of monozygotic twins with inflammatory bowel disease. Study-wide findings and caveats: Patient repertoires may have gained variability from differing immunosuppressive treatments.

On this clonotype itself: What it binds is not known.

During cDNA synthesis, UMIs that each contained a 6-nucleotide sample barcode were added by means of template switching. TCRdb reprocessed the 5' RACE reads and keeps a single row for each CDR3 protein, giving no DNA. Found here are approximately 400,000 distinct CDR3 sequences; the top ten clones hold 2% to 2.5%. The germline V gene has CDR1 KGHSH and CDR2 LQKENI. This CDR3 is built from 15 residues. This TCR came from a human donor with ulcerative colitis or Crohn's disease, or a healthy co-twin of an affected twin (not recorded which). The sample was blood. The chain is built from TRBV18 and TRBJ2-5; TCRdb returns TRBD1, unconfirmable since there is no DNA. CDR3 in amino acids: CASSFDSGLQETQYF.